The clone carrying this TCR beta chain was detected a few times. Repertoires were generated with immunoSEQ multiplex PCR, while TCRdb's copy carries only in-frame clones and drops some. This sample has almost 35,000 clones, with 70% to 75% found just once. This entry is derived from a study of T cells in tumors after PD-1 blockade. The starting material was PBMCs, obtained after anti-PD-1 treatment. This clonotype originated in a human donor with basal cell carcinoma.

CDR3 region: CASSLLAGGVSGETQYF. CDR3 DNA sequence: TGTGCCAGCAGCTTACTAGCGGGAGGCGTTTCAGGAGAGACCCAGTACTTC. The V and J genes are TRBV6-2 or TRBV6-3 and TRBJ2-5, with 12 bases matching TRBD2. The CDR3 is 17 amino acids. CDR1 MNHEY and CDR2 SVGEGT come from the germline V gene. V lost 6 bases to trimming and J lost 4 bases; unmatched junction nucleotides: 12.